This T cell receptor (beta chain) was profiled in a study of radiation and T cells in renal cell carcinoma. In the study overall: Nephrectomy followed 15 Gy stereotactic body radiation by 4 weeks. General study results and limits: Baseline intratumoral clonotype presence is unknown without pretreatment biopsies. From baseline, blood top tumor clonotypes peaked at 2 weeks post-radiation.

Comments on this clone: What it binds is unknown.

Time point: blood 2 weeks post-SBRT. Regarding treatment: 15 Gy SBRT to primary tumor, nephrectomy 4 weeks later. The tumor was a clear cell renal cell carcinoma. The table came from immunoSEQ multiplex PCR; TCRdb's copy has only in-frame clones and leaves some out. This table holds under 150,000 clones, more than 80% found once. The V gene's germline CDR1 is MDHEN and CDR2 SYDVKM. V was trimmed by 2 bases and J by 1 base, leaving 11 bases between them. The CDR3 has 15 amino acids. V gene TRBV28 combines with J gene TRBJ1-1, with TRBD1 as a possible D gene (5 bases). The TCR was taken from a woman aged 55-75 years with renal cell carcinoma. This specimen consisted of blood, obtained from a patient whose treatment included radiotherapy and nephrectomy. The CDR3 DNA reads TGTGCCAGCAGTTTAACCGACAGACCGAACACTGAAGCTTTCTTT. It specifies CASSLTDRPNTEAFF. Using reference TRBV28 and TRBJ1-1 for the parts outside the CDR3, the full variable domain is DVKVTQSSRYLVKRTGEKVFLECVQDMDHENMFWYRQDPGLGLRLIYFSYDVKMKEKGDIPEGYSVSREKKERFSLILESASTNQTSMYLCASSLTDRPNTEAFFGQGTRLTVV.